This entry lists 6 T cell receptor beta chains sequenced from one sample in a study of blood T cell repertoires in COVID-19 (dated by TCRdb to the early 2020s). The method was the immunoSEQ multiplex PCR assay. As stored in TCRdb, this immuneACCESS dataset retains in-frame rearrangements with V and J assigned. A fraction of the clones does not appear; measured against another copy, unresolved V genes explain less than half of the discrepancy, and the remainder lacks a known reason. The sample contains fewer than 80,000 clones, roughly 89% of them found a single time. The ten largest clones add up to 5% to 6% of the sample. The source material was peripheral blood. These receptor sequences come from a human donor in a cohort sampled during active COVID-19.

This chain connects TRBV6-6 to TRBJ2-7, with TRBD2 matching over 10 bases. The trim removed 5 bases at V and 0 bases at J, leaving 7 bases unmatched. The germline CDR1 and CDR2 sequences are MNHNY and SVGAGI (reference sequence). CDR3 length: 16 residues. The CDR3 loop reads CASSRSLAGSSYEQYF. In DNA form, the CDR3 reads TGTGCCAGCAGTCGATCACTAGCGGGAAGCTCCTACGAGCAGTACTTC.

This clone has a handful of counts. The J gene is TRBJ2-7, the V gene TRBV6-5; 7 nucleotides agree with TRBD1. The germline CDR1 and CDR2 sequences are MNHEY and SVGAGI. The CDR3 covers 16 residues. J was trimmed by 2 bases and V by 0 bases; bases with no gene match: 7. CDR3 protein: CASSYSVPGQPYEQYF. The CDR3 DNA follows: TGTGCCAGCAGTTACTCCGTCCCGGGACAGCCCTACGAGCAGTACTTC.

The rearrangement joins TRBV6-1 to TRBJ2-2, with D possibly TRBD2 on 6 matching bases. CDR3 length: 15 amino acids. With 0 bases removed from V and 6 bases from J, the gap between germline ends came to 11 bases. Per germline, CDR1 MNHNS and CDR2 SASEGT. The CDR3 reads CASSEAGGSAGELFF. Here the CDR3 DNA reads TGTGCCAGCAGTGAAGCCGGAGGGAGCGCCGGGGAGCTGTTTTTT.

The V call is TRBV7-2, the J call TRBJ2-2; TRBD2 matches 9 bases. Germline V gene lookup returns CDR1 SGHTA and CDR2 FQGNSA. V shed 5 bases, J shed 1 base, and the junction held 14 bases outside the gene matches. The CDR3 has 19 amino acids. The CDR3 region is CASSPLGGSGSLNTGELFF. CDR3 nucleotide sequence: TGTGCCAGCAGCCCACTAGGCGGTAGCGGGAGCCTGAACACCGGGGAGCTGTTTTTT.

The chain carries TRBV19 and TRBJ1-5; possibly TRBD1 for D (5 bases). This CDR3 spans 13 amino acids. Looked up from germline, CDR1 is LNHDA and CDR2 is SQIVND (reference sequence). V was cut by 5 bases and J by 9 bases, with 14 bases left in between. CDR3 coding DNA: TGTGCCAGTAGTGCGGGACGGAGTACGCCCCAGCATTTT. This gives the protein CASSAGRSTPQHF. The full variable domain, in which reference TRBV19 and TRBJ1-5 provide the parts outside the CDR3, is DGGITQSPKYLFRKEGQNVTLSCEQNLNHDAMYWYRQDPGQGLRLIYYSQIVNDFQKGDIAEGYSVSREKKESFPLTVTSAQKNPTAFYLCASSAGRSTPQHFGDGTRLSIL.

V and J are TRBV20-1 and TRBJ1-2; D possibly corresponds to TRBD1 (5 bases). This CDR3 is built from 11 residues. From germline, CDR1 is DFQATT and CDR2 SNEGSKA (reference sequence). Trimming removed 1 base at V and 8 bases at J, with 8 bases between. The CDR3 spells CSARAGLGYTF. For the CDR3, the DNA is TGCAGTGCTAGAGCAGGGTTAGGCTACACCTTC.